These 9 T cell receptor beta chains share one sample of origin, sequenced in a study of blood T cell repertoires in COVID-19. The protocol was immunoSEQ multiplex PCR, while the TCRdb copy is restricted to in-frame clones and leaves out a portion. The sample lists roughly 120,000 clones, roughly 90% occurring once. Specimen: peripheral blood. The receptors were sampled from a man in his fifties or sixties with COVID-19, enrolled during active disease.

The CDR3 nucleotides read TGTGCCAGCAGTGCCGGGAGCGGGAGGCAGTACTTC. Its translation is CASSAGSGRQYF. The chain has TRBV3-1 (or the pseudogene TRBV3-2) and TRBJ2-7; 8 nucleotides agree with TRBD2. Per germline, CDR1 LGHDT and CDR2 YNNKEL (reference sequence). V lost 6 bases and J lost 9; bases outside the gene matches: 7. The CDR3 runs 12 residues.

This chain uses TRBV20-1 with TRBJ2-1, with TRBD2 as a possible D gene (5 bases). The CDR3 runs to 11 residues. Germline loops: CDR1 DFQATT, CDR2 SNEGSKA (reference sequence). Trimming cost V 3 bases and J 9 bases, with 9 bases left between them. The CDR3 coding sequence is TGCAGTGCTAGGAGGGTTACTGAGCAGTTCTTC. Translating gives CSARRVTEQFF.

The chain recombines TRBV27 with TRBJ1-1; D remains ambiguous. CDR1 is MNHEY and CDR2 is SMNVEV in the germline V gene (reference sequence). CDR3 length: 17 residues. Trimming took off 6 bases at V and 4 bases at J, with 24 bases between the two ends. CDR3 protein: CASSRAGIIQIATEAFF. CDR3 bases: TGTGCCAGCAGCCGGGCGGGTATTATACAGATAGCCACTGAAGCTTTCTTT.

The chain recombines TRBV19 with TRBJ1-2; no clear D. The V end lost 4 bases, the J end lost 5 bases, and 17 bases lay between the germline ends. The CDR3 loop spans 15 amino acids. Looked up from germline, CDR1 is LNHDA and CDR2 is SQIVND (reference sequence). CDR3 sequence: CASSTQVQPFYGYTF. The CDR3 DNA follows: TGTGCCAGTAGTACCCAAGTACAGCCTTTTTATGGCTACACCTTC.

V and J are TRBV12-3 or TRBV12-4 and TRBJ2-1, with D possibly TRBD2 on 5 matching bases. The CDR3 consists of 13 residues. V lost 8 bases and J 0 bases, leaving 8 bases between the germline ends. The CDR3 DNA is TGTGCCAGCGGAGGTAGCTCCTACAATGAGCAGTTCTTC. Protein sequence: CASGGSSYNEQFF.

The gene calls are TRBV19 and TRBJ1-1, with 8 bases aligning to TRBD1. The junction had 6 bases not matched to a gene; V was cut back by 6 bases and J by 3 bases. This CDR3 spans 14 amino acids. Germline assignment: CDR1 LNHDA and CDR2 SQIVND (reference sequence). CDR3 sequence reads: CASRRTGHDTEAFF. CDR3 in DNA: TGTGCCAGTAGGAGGACAGGGCATGACACTGAAGCTTTCTTT.

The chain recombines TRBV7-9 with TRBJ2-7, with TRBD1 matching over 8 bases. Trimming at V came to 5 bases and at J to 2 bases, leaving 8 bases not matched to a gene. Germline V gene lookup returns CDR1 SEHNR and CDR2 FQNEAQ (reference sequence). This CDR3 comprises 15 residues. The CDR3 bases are TGTGCCAGCAGCCAGGACAGGGATTATCCCTACGAGCAGTACTTC. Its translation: CASSQDRDYPYEQYF.

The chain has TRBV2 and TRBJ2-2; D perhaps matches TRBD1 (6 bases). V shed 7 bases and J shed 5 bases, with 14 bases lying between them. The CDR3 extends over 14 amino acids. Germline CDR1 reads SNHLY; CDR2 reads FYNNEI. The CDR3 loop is CASTLERGTGELFF. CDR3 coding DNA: TGTGCCAGCACCCTGGAAAGGGGGACCGGGGAGCTGTTTTTT.

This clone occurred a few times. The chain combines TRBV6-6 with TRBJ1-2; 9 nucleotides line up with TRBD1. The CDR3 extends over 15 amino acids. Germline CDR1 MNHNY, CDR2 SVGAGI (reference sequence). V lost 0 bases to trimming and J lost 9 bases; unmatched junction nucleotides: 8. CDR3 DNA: TGTGCCAGCAGTTACTCGGGAGGGACAGGGAGAAGCTACACCTTC. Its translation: CASSYSGGTGRSYTF.